These T cell receptor beta chains were read from a single sample in a study of radiation and T cells in renal cell carcinoma. Sequenced by immunoSEQ multiplex PCR; TCRdb stores in-frame clones only, minus some. The data show 150,000 to 200,000 clones, about 88% seen once. The input for sequencing was blood, taken from a patient whose treatment included radiotherapy and nephrectomy. The receptors derive from a woman aged 50 to 65 with renal cell carcinoma. CDR3s include the opening cysteine and the closing phenylalanine or tryptophan. The order of the fields is V gene, clone size, D gene, CDR3 length, J gene, CDR3 protein, CDR3 DNA. The D gene is left open where the match is weak. The size of a clone is reported for some rows only, either as once, few or many, or as a class for expanded clones.

TRBV5-6	.	.	11	TRBJ2-7	CASSHSYEQYF	TGTGCCAGCAGCCATTCCTACGAGCAGTACTTC
TRBV7-2	.	.	13	TRBJ1-5	CASSLDYNQPQHF	TGTGCCAGCAGCTTGGACTACAATCAGCCCCAGCATTTT
TRBV19	.	.	13	TRBJ2-4	CASSSWAKNIQYF	TGTGCCAGTAGCTCGTGGGCCAAAAACATTCAGTACTTC
TRBV7-9	.	.	14	TRBJ2-7	CASSLGWSSYEQYF	TGTGCCAGCAGCTTAGGGTGGAGCTCCTACGAGCAGTACTTC
TRBV6-5	.	.	13	TRBJ2-7	CASSEGRHYEQYF	TGTGCCAGCAGCGAGGGTCGACACTACGAGCAGTACTTC
TRBV6-1	once	.	14	TRBJ2-2	CASTLEAGTGELFF	TGTGCCAGCACTCTAGAGGCTGGCACCGGGGAGCTGTTTTTT
TRBV11-2	once	TRBD1	16	TRBJ2-2	CASSLTGGKDTGELFF	TGTGCCAGCAGCTTGACAGGGGGGAAGGACACCGGGGAGCTGTTTTTT
TRBV11-2	.	TRBD2	15	TRBJ2-1	CASSFEAGTSNEQFF	TGTGCCAGCAGCTTCGAGGCCGGGACTAGCAATGAGCAGTTCTTC
TRBV11-2	.	.	15	TRBJ2-5	CASSDRKGQAETQYF	TGTGCCAGCAGCGATCGTAAGGGGCAAGCAGAGACCCAGTACTTC
TRBV19	.	.	14	TRBJ1-5	CASSIVKGDQPQHF	TGTGCCAGTAGTATAGTAAAGGGGGATCAGCCCCAGCATTTT
TRBV19	.	.	14	TRBJ2-2	CATTGTSKTGELFF	TGTGCCACAACCGGGACATCGAAAACCGGGGAGCTGTTTTTT
TRBV9	.	TRBD2	18	TRBJ2-3	CASSVVGSGGGFTDTQYF	TGTGCCAGCAGCGTAGTCGGTAGCGGGGGGGGTTTCACAGATACGCAGTATTTT
TRBV13	.	TRBD1	16	TRBJ2-2	CASSFGTGGEAGELFF	TGTGCCAGCAGCTTCGGGACAGGGGGCGAGGCCGGGGAGCTGTTTTTT